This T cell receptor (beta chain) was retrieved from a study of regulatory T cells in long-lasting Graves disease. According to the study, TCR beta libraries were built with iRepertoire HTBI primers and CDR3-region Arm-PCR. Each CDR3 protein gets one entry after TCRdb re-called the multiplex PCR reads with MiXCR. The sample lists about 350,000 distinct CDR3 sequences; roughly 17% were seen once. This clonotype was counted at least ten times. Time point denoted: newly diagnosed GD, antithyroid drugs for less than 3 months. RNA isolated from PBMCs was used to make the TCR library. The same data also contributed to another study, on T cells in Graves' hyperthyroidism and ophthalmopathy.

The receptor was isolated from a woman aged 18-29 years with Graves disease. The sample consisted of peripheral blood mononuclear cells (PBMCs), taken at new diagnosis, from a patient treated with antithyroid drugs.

The CDR3 spells CASSLRTSGERETQYF. CDR3 nucleotide sequence: TGTGCCAGCAGCTTGCGGACTAGCGGAGAGAGGGAGACCCAGTACTTC. The rearrangement uses TRBV11-2 and TRBJ2-1; TRBD2 matches at 10 bases. The DNA end is more similar to TRBJ2-5, so the J call may be wrong. There are 16 residues in the CDR3. Germline V gives CDR1 SGHAT, CDR2 FQNNGV.